Listed below are T cell receptor beta chains from one sample, sequenced in a study of T cells after yellow fever vaccination. One entry per CDR3 protein, called by TCRdb with MiXCR from the 5' RACE reads. Here the sample spans about 110,000 distinct CDR3 sequences, 8.4% being singletons. The specimen was CD8+ T cells sorted from PBMCs, collected 45 days after the yellow fever booster vaccination. The receptors originated from a man aged 25 to 40 who received the YFV17D yellow fever vaccine. The CDR3 runs from the conserved cysteine through the conserved F or W. A D gene is named only where the DNA matches it firmly. A row's size may be missing; if present it is once, few, many or a size class.

V	J	size	D	CDR3	DNA
TRBV15	TRBJ2-3	many	TRBD2	CATSREGLAHPDTQYF	TGTGCCACCAGCAGAGAAGGACTAGCCCACCCAGATACGCAGTATTTT
TRBV20-1	TRBJ2-2	many	-	CSAKPGDGGTGELFF	TGCAGTGCCAAACCGGGGGACGGGGGCACCGGGGAGCTGTTTTTT
TRBV7-9	TRBJ2-1	-	-	CASSVGSTGEQFF	TGTGCCAGCAGCGTAGGGAGTACCGGTGAGCAGTTCTTC
TRBV11-2	TRBJ2-7	many	-	CASSFDGYEQYF	TGTGCCAGCAGCTTTGACGGCTACGAGCAGTACTTC
TRBV20-1	TRBJ2-5	many	TRBD1	CSARPETGAVKTQYF	TGCAGTGCTAGACCTGAGACAGGGGCCGTAAAGACCCAGTACTTC
TRBV29-1	TRBJ2-7	few	-	CSVSGTQSSYEQYF	TGCAGCGTATCCGGGACCCAGAGCTCCTACGAGCAGTACTTC
TRBV5-6	TRBJ2-1	many	-	CASSRDSWEQFF	TGTGCCAGCAGCCGAGACTCCTGGGAGCAGTTCTTC
TRBV6-1	TRBJ2-7	many	TRBD1	CASSEVTGYEQYF	TGTGCCAGCAGTGAAGTGACAGGGTACGAGCAGTACTTC
TRBV12-3/TRBV12-4	TRBJ1-2	many	-	CASRENYGYTF	TGTGCCAGCAGGGAGAACTATGGCTACACCTTC
TRBV4-3	TRBJ2-5	many	-	CASSQEVPGSDQETQYF	TGCGCCAGCAGCCAAGAAGTGCCAGGGTCGGACCAAGAGACCCAGTACTTC
TRBV6-2/TRBV6-3	TRBJ2-1	-	TRBD1	CASSSLGQGMINEQFF	TGTGCCAGCAGTTCCCTCGGACAGGGGATGATTAATGAGCAGTTCTTC
TRBV27	TRBJ2-7	many	-	CASSFGRGEQYF	TGTGCCAGCAGTTTTGGCAGGGGCGAGCAGTACTTC
TRBV12-5	TRBJ2-7	once	-	CASGSKSYEQYF	TGTGCTAGTGGTTCAAAGAGCTACGAGCAGTACTTC
TRBV7-9	TRBJ2-7	few	-	CASSSDSPPYEQYF	TGTGCCAGCAGCTCGGACAGTCCTCCCTACGAGCAGTACTTC
TRBV4-2	TRBJ2-3	many	-	CASSQEETAHTDTQYF	TGTGCCAGCAGCCAAGAGGAAACAGCCCACACAGATACGCAGTATTTT
TRBV7-2	TRBJ2-7	few	-	CASSPPGTPYEQYF	TGTGCCAGCAGCCCTCCGGGAACCCCCTACGAGCAGTACTTC
TRBV4-3	TRBJ2-7	-	TRBD2	CASSQAASGGSYEQYF	TGCGCCAGCAGCCAAGCGGCTAGCGGGGGCTCCTACGAGCAGTACTTC
TRBV27	TRBJ1-1	many	-	CASGQGGQGLSEAFF	TGTGCCAGCGGTCAAGGGGGGCAAGGACTTTCTGAAGCTTTCTTT
TRBV6-5	TRBJ2-1	many	TRBD2	CASSYGTRNEQFF	TGTGCCAGCAGTTATGGGACTAGGAATGAGCAGTTCTTC
TRBV20-1	TRBJ1-1	few	-	CSAYTQGKLEAFF	TGCAGTGCCTATACACAGGGAAAGCTCGAAGCTTTCTTT
TRBV10-3	TRBJ2-1	-	-	CAISESKARDEQFF	TGTGCCATCAGTGAGTCGAAGGCCAGAGACGAGCAGTTCTTC
TRBV7-9	TRBJ2-1	many	TRBD2	CASSSTSGSSFF	TGTGCCAGCAGCTCGACTAGCGGGAGCTCATTCTTC
TRBV27	TRBJ2-7	-	-	CASSYRNRIHEQYF	TGTGCCAGCAGCTACCGGAACAGGATCCACGAGCAGTACTTC
TRBV10-3	TRBJ2-4	many	TRBD1	CAISNRQGDSKNIQYF	TGTGCCATCAGTAACAGACAGGGGGACTCCAAAAACATTCAGTACTTC
TRBV5-1	TRBJ2-7	few	TRBD1	CASSTPGQGYEQYF	TGCGCCAGCAGTACACCGGGACAGGGATACGAGCAGTACTTC
TRBV7-3	TRBJ2-7	many	-	CASSLTGGEGYEQYF	TGTGCCAGCAGCTTAACAGGGGGGGAGGGCTACGAGCAGTACTTC
TRBV6-2/TRBV6-3	TRBJ1-5	few	-	CASSSSDGPLGGPQHF	TGTGCCAGCAGTTCCTCGGACGGACCGTTAGGGGGGCCCCAGCATTTT
TRBV20-1	TRBJ2-1	many	TRBD2	CSADPLGRGPTYNEQFF	TGCAGTGCCGACCCCTTGGGGAGGGGACCAACCTACAATGAGCAGTTCTTC
TRBV15	TRBJ2-1	-	-	CATSIENNEQFF	TGTGCCACCAGCATCGAGAACAATGAGCAGTTCTTC
TRBV7-6	TRBJ2-3	many	-	CASSYTGEVDTQYF	TGTGCCAGCAGCTACACCGGGGAGGTCGATACGCAGTATTTT
TRBV14	TRBJ2-3	-	-	CASSQGRASVADTQYF	TGTGCCAGCAGCCAAGGGAGGGCTAGCGTTGCAGATACGCAGTATTTT
TRBV15	TRBJ2-1	few	TRBD1	CATSREDRGHGNEQFF	TGTGCCACCAGCAGAGAGGACAGGGGGCACGGCAATGAGCAGTTCTTC
TRBV4-3	TRBJ1-2	many	TRBD1	CASSGGQVANYGYTF	TGCGCCAGCAGCGGAGGACAGGTAGCTAACTATGGCTACACCTTC
TRBV5-1	TRBJ1-2	many	-	CASRGDRTYGYTF	TGCGCCAGCAGAGGCGACAGGACCTATGGCTACACCTTC
TRBV24-1	TRBJ2-1	many	-	CATSDLVGNEQFF	TGTGCCACCAGTGATTTGGTGGGCAATGAGCAGTTCTTC
TRBV29-1	TRBJ1-2	many	-	CSVNGDTSSFNYGYTF	TGCAGCGTTAATGGAGACACGTCCAGTTTTAACTATGGCTACACCTTC
TRBV2	TRBJ2-7	-	TRBD1	CAKTTGSSYEQYF	TGTGCCAAAACGACAGGGTCTTCCTACGAGCAGTACTTC
TRBV7-6	TRBJ2-1	many	-	CASSLVGGSEQFF	TGTGCCAGCAGCTTGGTCGGGGGCAGTGAGCAGTTCTTC
TRBV6-2/TRBV6-3	TRBJ1-5	-	-	CASSYSPVAGAIDQPQHF	TGTGCCAGCAGTTACTCTCCAGTTGCAGGGGCGATAGATCAGCCCCAGCATTTT
TRBV7-2	TRBJ2-1	many	TRBD1	CASSLRRQGWVDNEQFF	TGTGCCAGCAGCTTACGCCGACAGGGTTGGGTGGACAATGAGCAGTTCTTC
TRBV11-2	TRBJ2-1	many	-	CASSRVYNEQFF	TGTGCCAGCAGCAGAGTGTACAATGAGCAGTTCTTC
TRBV4-3	TRBJ2-2	few	TRBD1	CASSQDEGQGAGELFF	TGCGCCAGCAGCCAAGACGAGGGACAGGGTGCCGGGGAGCTGTTTTTT
TRBV19	TRBJ2-5	few	-	CASSMGETQYF	TGTGCCAGTAGTATGGGGGAGACCCAGTACTTC
TRBV29-1	TRBJ2-7	many	-	CSVEQQNRYEQYF	TGCAGCGTTGAACAGCAAAACAGATACGAGCAGTACTTC
TRBV7-8	TRBJ2-1	many	-	CASSMSRSPWNEQFF	TGTGCCAGCAGCATGAGCCGATCCCCCTGGAATGAGCAGTTCTTC
TRBV7-6	TRBJ2-5	few	-	CASSLGSGGETQYF	TGTGCCAGCAGCTTAGGGTCAGGAGGAGAGACCCAGTACTTC
TRBV5-1	TRBJ1-4	many	-	CASSFFPPAELNEKLFF	TGCGCCAGCAGCTTTTTCCCTCCGGCTGAATTGAATGAAAAACTGTTTTTT
TRBV6-4	TRBJ2-5	few	-	CASSRTVQETQYF	TGTGCCAGCAGCCGGACAGTACAAGAGACCCAGTACTTC
TRBV12-3/TRBV12-4	TRBJ2-1	many	-	CASSPSRDEQFF	TGTGCCAGCAGTCCAAGCAGAGATGAGCAGTTCTTC
TRBV5-6	TRBJ2-3	many	-	CASSLYSAGDPDTQYF	TGTGCCAGCAGCTTGTACTCGGCAGGGGATCCGGATACGCAGTATTTT
TRBV27	TRBJ2-2	-	-	CASSALRGANTGELFF	TGTGCCAGCAGTGCTCTAAGGGGGGCGAACACCGGGGAGCTGTTTTTT
TRBV20-1	TRBJ2-1	-	-	CSARASPSEQFF	TGCAGTGCTAGGGCATCTCCCAGTGAGCAGTTCTTC
TRBV29-1	TRBJ2-5	many	-	CSVLASQGTQYF	TGCAGCGTTCTAGCGTCACAGGGGACCCAGTACTTC
TRBV4-3	TRBJ1-6	-	-	CASSQGVGHRGSPLHF	TGCGCCAGCAGCCAAGGTGTAGGTCATAGGGGGTCACCCCTCCACTTT
TRBV5-1	TRBJ2-3	many	-	CASSSQETSTDTQYF	TGCGCCAGCAGCTCGCAGGAAACTAGCACAGATACGCAGTATTTT
TRBV7-8	TRBJ2-1	many	TRBD2	CASSSAGGHNEQFF	TGTGCCAGCAGCTCTGCGGGAGGGCACAATGAGCAGTTCTTC
TRBV6-2/TRBV6-3	TRBJ2-2	many	TRBD2	CASSPSGNTGELFF	TGTGCCAGCAGTCCTAGCGGAAACACCGGGGAGCTGTTTTTT
TRBV15	TRBJ2-1	-	TRBD1	CATSRDLDRGYNEQFF	TGTGCCACCAGCAGAGATCTGGACAGGGGGTACAATGAGCAGTTCTTC